A selection of T cell receptor beta chains follows, all from one sample in a study of control samples from healthy donors and cancer patients. Only in-frame clones appear in the TCRdb table, and some are missing; sequencing was by immunoSEQ multiplex PCR. The repertoire holds about 120,000 clones, with approximately 92% as singletons. The sample consisted of PBMCs. The receptors here all came from a man older than 75 with head and neck cancer. The CDR3 runs from the conserved cysteine through the conserved F or W. D genes are given only for firm matches. Rows may omit the clone size; those that give it use once, few, many or a size class.

v_gene: TRBV5-1; j_gene: TRBJ2-3; abundance: NA; d_gene: TRBD2; len: 17; CDR3nt: TGCGCCAGCAGCTACGGGACTAGCGGGGAAAGCACAGATACGCAGTATTTT; CDR3aa: CASSYGTSGESTDTQYF
v_gene: TRBV5-1; j_gene: TRBJ2-7; abundance: few; d_gene: TRBD2; len: 15; CDR3nt: TGCGCCAGCAGCCCCGACGGGAGGCCTCCCTACGAGCAGTACTTC; CDR3aa: CASSPDGRPPYEQYF
v_gene: TRBV5-1; j_gene: TRBJ2-2; abundance: NA; d_gene: TRBD1; len: 15; CDR3nt: TGCGCCAGCATGAGGACAGGCGTTCGGACCGGGGAGCTGTTTTTT; CDR3aa: CASMRTGVRTGELFF
v_gene: TRBV12-3/TRBV12-4; j_gene: TRBJ2-5; abundance: NA; d_gene: NA; len: 13; CDR3nt: TGTGCCAGCACTCTAAGGGGTGGGGAGACCCAGTACTTC; CDR3aa: CASTLRGGETQYF
v_gene: TRBV18; j_gene: TRBJ2-7; abundance: NA; d_gene: TRBD2; len: 19; CDR3nt: TGTGCCAGCTCACTTGTGGCTAGCGGGAGGGTTCCCTTGGCCTACGAGCAGTACTTC; CDR3aa: CASSLVASGRVPLAYEQYF
v_gene: TRBV7-2; j_gene: TRBJ1-5; abundance: NA; d_gene: NA; len: 17; CDR3nt: TGTGCCAGCAGCCCTCGGGGACTCGGAGGTGGCAATCAGCCCCAGCATTTT; CDR3aa: CASSPRGLGGGNQPQHF
v_gene: TRBV3-1/TRBV3-2; j_gene: TRBJ1-4; abundance: once; d_gene: NA; len: 17; CDR3nt: TGTGCCAGCAGCCAAGGTGACGGACGGGGGGTAGGGGAAAAACTGTTTTTT; CDR3aa: CASSQGDGRGVGEKLFF
v_gene: TRBV5-6; j_gene: TRBJ1-5; abundance: NA; d_gene: NA; len: 14; CDR3nt: TGTGCCAGCAGCTTGTTCCAGGGCTCTCAGCCCCAGCATTTT; CDR3aa: CASSLFQGSQPQHF
v_gene: TRBV2; j_gene: TRBJ1-4; abundance: NA; d_gene: NA; len: 12; CDR3nt: TGTGCCAGCAGTGATGGAGATGAAAAACTGTTTTTT; CDR3aa: CASSDGDEKLFF
v_gene: TRBV5-1; j_gene: TRBJ2-3; abundance: NA; d_gene: TRBD1; len: 15; CDR3nt: TGCGCCAGCAGCGGGGAGACAGGGCCGGCAGATACGCAGTATTTT; CDR3aa: CASSGETGPADTQYF
v_gene: TRBV10-3; j_gene: TRBJ2-7; abundance: NA; d_gene: NA; len: 12; CDR3nt: TGTGCCATCAGCGTAAGTTCCTACGAGCAGTACTTC; CDR3aa: CAISVSSYEQYF
v_gene: TRBV7-8; j_gene: TRBJ1-6; abundance: NA; d_gene: NA; len: 14; CDR3nt: TGTGCCAGCAGCTATACACAATATAATTCACCCCTCCACTTT; CDR3aa: CASSYTQYNSPLHF
v_gene: TRBV25-1; j_gene: TRBJ2-1; abundance: few; d_gene: TRBD2; len: 14; CDR3nt: TGTGCCAGCATGAAAGCGGGGTCGTACAATGAGCAGTTCTTC; CDR3aa: CASMKAGSYNEQFF
v_gene: TRBV12-3/TRBV12-4; j_gene: TRBJ1-5; abundance: NA; d_gene: NA; len: 13; CDR3nt: TGTGCCAGCAGTCACAAGGCGGTTCAGCCCCAGCATTTT; CDR3aa: CASSHKAVQPQHF
v_gene: TRBV6-1; j_gene: TRBJ1-2; abundance: NA; d_gene: TRBD1; len: 15; CDR3nt: TGTGCCAGCAGTGAACAAGGGGGCAGCGGCTATGGCTACACCTTC; CDR3aa: CASSEQGGSGYGYTF
v_gene: TRBV4-3; j_gene: TRBJ2-3; abundance: NA; d_gene: TRBD2; len: 15; CDR3nt: TGCGCCAGCAGCCCCGACCCCGCGGGAGTTGATACGCAGTATTTT; CDR3aa: CASSPDPAGVDTQYF
v_gene: TRBV6-6; j_gene: TRBJ1-4; abundance: NA; d_gene: NA; len: 13; CDR3nt: TGTGCCAGCAGGCAGGGCTCTAATGAAAAACTGTTTTTT; CDR3aa: CASRQGSNEKLFF
v_gene: TRBV6-5; j_gene: TRBJ2-2; abundance: NA; d_gene: NA; len: 14; CDR3nt: TGTGCCAGCAGTTACCGGTCGTACACCGGGGAGCTGTTTTTT; CDR3aa: CASSYRSYTGELFF
v_gene: TRBV5-6; j_gene: TRBJ1-4; abundance: NA; d_gene: NA; len: 17; CDR3nt: TGTGCCAGCAGTCTTGAAGGTTTCGGAGCAACTAATGAAAAACTGTTTTTT; CDR3aa: CASSLEGFGATNEKLFF
v_gene: TRBV3-1/TRBV3-2; j_gene: TRBJ1-4; abundance: NA; d_gene: TRBD1; len: 15; CDR3nt: TGTGCCAGCAGCCAGGTGACAGGGCTGAATGAAAAACTGTTTTTT; CDR3aa: CASSQVTGLNEKLFF
v_gene: TRBV5-5; j_gene: TRBJ2-7; abundance: NA; d_gene: TRBD1; len: 14; CDR3nt: TGTGCCAGCAGCAGAGGACAGGGACACTACGAGCAGTACTTC; CDR3aa: CASSRGQGHYEQYF
v_gene: TRBV4-1; j_gene: TRBJ2-5; abundance: few; d_gene: TRBD2; len: 16; CDR3nt: TGCGCCAGCCCCCAACAGGCCGTTGGCGGGGGAGAGACCCAGTACTTC; CDR3aa: CASPQQAVGGGETQYF
v_gene: TRBV5-1; j_gene: TRBJ2-1; abundance: NA; d_gene: TRBD2; len: 15; CDR3nt: TGCGCCAGCAGCTATAGCGGGGGGGCATACAATGAGCAGTTCTTC; CDR3aa: CASSYSGGAYNEQFF
v_gene: TRBV6-1; j_gene: TRBJ1-2; abundance: NA; d_gene: NA; len: 17; CDR3nt: TGTGCCAGCAGTGAAAGATACGGGACAACCTCTAACTATGGCTACACCTTC; CDR3aa: CASSERYGTTSNYGYTF
v_gene: TRBV6-5; j_gene: TRBJ2-7; abundance: NA; d_gene: TRBD2; len: 14; CDR3nt: TGTGCCAGCAAATGGACTAGCGGCTCCTACGAGCAGTACTTC; CDR3aa: CASKWTSGSYEQYF
v_gene: TRBV6-4; j_gene: TRBJ1-1; abundance: NA; d_gene: TRBD1; len: 14; CDR3nt: TGTGCCAGCAGCAGACAGGGAAGAGACACTGAAGCTTTCTTT; CDR3aa: CASSRQGRDTEAFF
v_gene: TRBV18; j_gene: TRBJ1-2; abundance: NA; d_gene: NA; len: 14; CDR3nt: TGTGCCAGCTCACCAGACCTCACAGCCTATGGCTACACCTTC; CDR3aa: CASSPDLTAYGYTF
v_gene: TRBV7-9; j_gene: TRBJ1-2; abundance: NA; d_gene: TRBD1; len: 15; CDR3nt: TGTGCCAGCAGCTTAACTACAGGGGGCGACTATGGCTACACCTTC; CDR3aa: CASSLTTGGDYGYTF
v_gene: TRBV4-1; j_gene: TRBJ2-5; abundance: once; d_gene: NA; len: 16; CDR3nt: TGCGCCAGCAGCCCGTCTCTCTCACCCCTCCCAGAGACCCAGTACTTC; CDR3aa: CASSPSLSPLPETQYF
v_gene: TRBV7-2; j_gene: TRBJ2-3; abundance: NA; d_gene: TRBD1; len: 14; CDR3nt: TGTGCCAGCAGCCGGGACAGGGCATTGGATACGCAGTATTTT; CDR3aa: CASSRDRALDTQYF
v_gene: TRBV6-5; j_gene: TRBJ2-5; abundance: NA; d_gene: TRBD2; len: 11; CDR3nt: TGTGCCAGCTTCGCGGGGGGGACCCAGTACTTC; CDR3aa: CASFAGGTQYF
v_gene: TRBV5-1; j_gene: TRBJ2-3; abundance: NA; d_gene: NA; len: 13; CDR3nt: TGCGCCACCAGGTGGGGAGACACAGATACGCAGTATTTT; CDR3aa: CATRWGDTDTQYF
v_gene: TRBV7-9; j_gene: TRBJ2-2; abundance: NA; d_gene: NA; len: 14; CDR3nt: TGTGCCAGCAGCGAACTACTGAACACCGGGGAGCTGTTTTTT; CDR3aa: CASSELLNTGELFF
v_gene: TRBV19; j_gene: TRBJ2-3; abundance: once; d_gene: TRBD2; len: 15; CDR3nt: TGTGCCAGTAGTCAACCTAGCGGACCTACGGATACGCAGTATTTT; CDR3aa: CASSQPSGPTDTQYF
v_gene: TRBV5-1; j_gene: TRBJ2-7; abundance: NA; d_gene: TRBD1; len: 15; CDR3nt: TGCGCCAGCAGCTTGCGTACAGGGGGCAGGTACGAGCAGTACTTC; CDR3aa: CASSLRTGGRYEQYF
v_gene: TRBV7-9; j_gene: TRBJ2-7; abundance: NA; d_gene: NA; len: 11; CDR3nt: TGTGCCAGCAGCTTTGGCCACGAGCAGTACTTC; CDR3aa: CASSFGHEQYF
v_gene: TRBV6-2/TRBV6-3; j_gene: TRBJ2-6; abundance: NA; d_gene: TRBD2; len: 18; CDR3nt: TGTGCCAGCAGTGCCCCACTAGCGGGAGGATCTGGGGCCAACGTCCTGACTTTC; CDR3aa: CASSAPLAGGSGANVLTF
v_gene: TRBV5-1; j_gene: TRBJ2-3; abundance: once; d_gene: NA; len: 14; CDR3nt: TGCGCCAGCAGCTTCCTCGACGGGGCAGATACGCAGTATTTT; CDR3aa: CASSFLDGADTQYF
v_gene: TRBV6-5; j_gene: TRBJ1-6; abundance: NA; d_gene: NA; len: 15; CDR3nt: TGTGCCAGCAGTCTAGAAGGGGGGTATAATTCACCCCTCCACTTT; CDR3aa: CASSLEGGYNSPLHF
v_gene: TRBV6-4; j_gene: TRBJ1-6; abundance: NA; d_gene: TRBD1; len: 14; CDR3nt: TGTGCCAGCAGTGAACAGGGGGCGGTTTCACCCCTCCACTTT; CDR3aa: CASSEQGAVSPLHF
v_gene: TRBV7-8; j_gene: TRBJ2-7; abundance: NA; d_gene: NA; len: 16; CDR3nt: TGTGCCAGCAGCTTAATAAGGGGGGGAGGGCCATACGAGCAGTACTTC; CDR3aa: CASSLIRGGGPYEQYF
v_gene: TRBV5-1; j_gene: TRBJ1-1; abundance: NA; d_gene: NA; len: 15; CDR3nt: TGCGCCAGCAGTCTTGGGGCTACACCGAACACTGAAGCTTTCTTT; CDR3aa: CASSLGATPNTEAFF
v_gene: TRBV6-5; j_gene: TRBJ1-3; abundance: once; d_gene: NA; len: 14; CDR3nt: TGTGCCAGCAGCCGAGAATACTCTGGAAACACCATATATTTT; CDR3aa: CASSREYSGNTIYF
v_gene: TRBV5-1; j_gene: TRBJ1-4; abundance: NA; d_gene: TRBD1; len: 17; CDR3nt: TGCGCCAGCAGCTCCATGCCCTGGACAGGAACTAATGAAAAACTGTTTTTT; CDR3aa: CASSSMPWTGTNEKLFF
v_gene: TRBV11-2; j_gene: TRBJ1-1; abundance: NA; d_gene: NA; len: 15; CDR3nt: TGTGCCAGCAGCCCCTCGGGCAGGGGGAACACTGAAGCTTTCTTT; CDR3aa: CASSPSGRGNTEAFF
v_gene: TRBV5-1; j_gene: TRBJ2-3; abundance: NA; d_gene: TRBD1; len: 17; CDR3nt: TGCGCCAGCAGCTTGGTCCCCCAGGGGGCGGGCACAGATACGCAGTATTTT; CDR3aa: CASSLVPQGAGTDTQYF
v_gene: TRBV5-1; j_gene: TRBJ2-7; abundance: NA; d_gene: NA; len: 12; CDR3nt: TGCGCCAGCAGCTTGGGGTTTCACGAGCAGTACTTC; CDR3aa: CASSLGFHEQYF
v_gene: TRBV3-1/TRBV3-2; j_gene: TRBJ1-6; abundance: NA; d_gene: NA; len: 14; CDR3nt: TGTGCCAGCAGCCAAGGGCTGAAGAGTTCACCCCTCCACTTT; CDR3aa: CASSQGLKSSPLHF
v_gene: TRBV6-5; j_gene: TRBJ2-6; abundance: NA; d_gene: TRBD1; len: 14; CDR3nt: TGTGCCACCAGACAGGGTACTGGGGCCAACGTCCTGACTTTC; CDR3aa: CATRQGTGANVLTF
v_gene: TRBV12-5; j_gene: TRBJ1-4; abundance: NA; d_gene: NA; len: 14; CDR3nt: TGTGCTAGTGGTTTGAGGTCAACTAATGAAAAACTGTTTTTT; CDR3aa: CASGLRSTNEKLFF
v_gene: TRBV10-2; j_gene: TRBJ2-5; abundance: once; d_gene: NA; len: 12; CDR3nt: TGCGCCAGCAGCGAGCGGGCTGGGACCCAGTACTTC; CDR3aa: CASSERAGTQYF
v_gene: TRBV5-5; j_gene: TRBJ2-2; abundance: NA; d_gene: TRBD2; len: 19; CDR3nt: TGTGCCAGCAGCCGGCTAGGAGCGGGGGGGCCCACGAACACCGGGGAGCTGTTTTTT; CDR3aa: CASSRLGAGGPTNTGELFF
v_gene: TRBV2; j_gene: TRBJ1-2; abundance: NA; d_gene: NA; len: 11; CDR3nt: TGTGCCAGCATGGGGAGGGAGGGCTACACCTTC; CDR3aa: CASMGREGYTF
v_gene: TRBV5-4; j_gene: TRBJ2-1; abundance: NA; d_gene: TRBD2; len: 14; CDR3nt: TGTGCCAGCAGCCGGGGGGGGCCATACAATGAGCAGTTCTTC; CDR3aa: CASSRGGPYNEQFF
v_gene: TRBV2; j_gene: TRBJ2-1; abundance: NA; d_gene: TRBD2; len: 13; CDR3nt: TGTGCCAGCAGTGGGGGGGGATACAATGAGCAGTTCTTC; CDR3aa: CASSGGGYNEQFF